This TCR beta chain originates from a study of T cells after yellow fever vaccination. CDR1 is MNHEY, CDR2 SMNVEV, per germline (reference sequence). The CDR3 has 11 amino acids. Trimming stripped 6 bases from V and 4 bases from J, with 6 bases between. Template switching with 5'RACE generated the TCR cDNA and added a universal primer site and UMIs. In TCRdb, the 5' RACE reads were re-called with MiXCR into one record per CDR3 protein. The sample records 350,000 or so distinct CDR3 sequences, 7% to 9% being singletons. This clonotype was found many times. This clonotype was obtained from a man younger than 30 who received the YFV17D yellow fever vaccine. Source: PBMCs, taken around 45 days after the first yellow fever vaccination. This chain links TRBV27 with TRBJ2-5; D perhaps matches TRBD2 (6 bases). This chain's CDR3 is CASREGETQYF. The DNA of the CDR3 is TGTGCCAGCAGGGAGGGAGAGACCCAGTACTTC.